This T cell receptor (beta chain) was recovered during a study of radiotherapy plus CTLA-4 blockade in lung cancer. TCRdb's copy holds only in-frame clones and misses some; the assay was immunoSEQ multiplex PCR. The table lists roughly 60,000 clones, around 69% of them singletons, with about 3% in the top ten. V dropped 4 bases and J dropped 5; count of bases not matched to a gene: 10. This CDR3 has 15 residues. Germline V lookup: CDR1 SGHRS, CDR2 YFSETQ. The TCR sequence derives from a human donor with non-small cell lung cancer who had a complete response to radiotherapy plus ipilimumab. The chain combines TRBV5-1 with TRBJ2-5, with 8 bases lining up with TRBD2. The sequences come from peripheral blood, collected from a patient treated with radiotherapy plus ipilimumab. CDR3 sequence: CASSTGLASRETQYF. The CDR3 DNA is TGCGCCAGCAGCACCGGACTAGCTTCCCGGGAGACCCAGTACTTC. Using reference TRBV5-1 and TRBJ2-5 for the parts outside the CDR3, the full variable domain is KAGVTQTPRYLIKTRGQQVTLSCSPISGHRSVSWYQQTPGQGLQFLFEYFSETQRNKGNFPGRFSGRQFSNSRSEMNVSTLELGDSALYLCASSTGLASRETQYFGPGTRLLVL.